The 5 T cell receptor beta chains below all came from one sample that was sequenced in a study of OX40 agonist ivuxolimab in advanced cancers. Only in-frame clones appear in the TCRdb table, and some are missing; sequencing was by immunoSEQ multiplex PCR. The sample records around 66,000 clones, approximately 84% being singletons. Sequenced here: CD4+ or CD8+ T cells sorted from blood, sampled in a trial of the OX40 agonist ivuxolimab. These receptors came from an adult with an advanced solid tumor such as melanoma, head and neck, liver or kidney cancer.

The V and J genes are TRBV10-2 and TRBJ1-1; possibly TRBD1 for D (5 bases). The CDR3 covers 16 residues. With 6 bases removed from V and 0 bases from J, the gap between germline ends came to 17 bases. From germline, CDR1 is WSHSY and CDR2 SAAADI. CDR3 sequence (DNA): TGCGCCAGCAGCGCGGGCGTGGGGCTCATGAACACTGAAGCTTTCTTT. Residues: CASSAGVGLMNTEAFF.

This clone was seen a single time. The rearrangement uses TRBV19 and TRBJ1-1, with a tentative D call TRBD1 (5 bases). Germline V CDR1 and CDR2: LNHDA, SQIVND (reference sequence). Between the trimmed V and J ends, which lost 7 bases and 2 bases, there was a span of 14 bases. The length of the CDR3 is 14 residues. The CDR3 sequence is CASTLLGTNTEAFF. The CDR3 DNA is TGTGCCAGTACCCTTCTGGGGACCAACACTGAAGCTTTCTTT.

V usage is TRBV9 and J usage is TRBJ2-2; D remains ambiguous. The CDR3 covers 16 residues. Germline V gene lookup returns CDR1 SGDLS and CDR2 YYNGEE. With 0 bases removed from V and 3 bases from J, the gap between germline ends came to 12 bases. The CDR3 loop is CASSVGGSLYTGELFF. The CDR3 nucleotides are TGTGCCAGCAGCGTAGGCGGCAGCCTTTACACCGGGGAGCTGTTTTTT.

The chain employs TRBV9 and TRBJ2-1; 10 bases fit TRBD1. The CDR3 covers 16 residues. Looked up from germline, CDR1 is SGDLS and CDR2 is YYNGEE. V shed 3 bases and J 6 bases; nucleotides not matched to a gene: 9. The CDR3 is CASSGDRGLPGNEQFF. DNA for the CDR3: TGTGCCAGCAGCGGTGACAGGGGGCTTCCTGGCAATGAGCAGTTCTTC.

This clone occurred once. The V and J genes are TRBV28 and TRBJ1-4; 10 bases line up with TRBD1. The CDR3 totals 15 residues. The V and J ends lost 5 bases and 11 bases, in that order; junction bases with no gene match: 11. Germline V lookup: CDR1 MDHEN, CDR2 SYDVKM. CDR3 in amino acids: CASSELRDRGPKLFF. As DNA, the CDR3 is TGTGCCAGCAGTGAGCTCCGGGACAGGGGCCCGAAACTGTTTTTT.